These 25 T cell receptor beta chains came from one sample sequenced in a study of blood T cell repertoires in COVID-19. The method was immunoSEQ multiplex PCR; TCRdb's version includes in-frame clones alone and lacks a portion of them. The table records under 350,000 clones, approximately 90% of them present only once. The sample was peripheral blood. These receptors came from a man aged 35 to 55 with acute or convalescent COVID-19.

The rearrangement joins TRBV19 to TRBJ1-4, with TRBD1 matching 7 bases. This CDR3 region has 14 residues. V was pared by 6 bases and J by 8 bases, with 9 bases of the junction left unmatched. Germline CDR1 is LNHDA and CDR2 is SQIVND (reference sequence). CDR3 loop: CASRDRPNPEKLFF. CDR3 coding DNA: TGTGCCAGTAGGGACAGGCCTAATCCAGAAAAACTGTTTTTT. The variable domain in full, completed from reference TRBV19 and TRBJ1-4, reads DGGITQSPKYLFRKEGQNVTLSCEQNLNHDAMYWYRQDPGQGLRLIYYSQIVNDFQKGDIAEGYSVSREKKESFPLTVTSAQKNPTAFYLCASRDRPNPEKLFFGSGTQLSVL.

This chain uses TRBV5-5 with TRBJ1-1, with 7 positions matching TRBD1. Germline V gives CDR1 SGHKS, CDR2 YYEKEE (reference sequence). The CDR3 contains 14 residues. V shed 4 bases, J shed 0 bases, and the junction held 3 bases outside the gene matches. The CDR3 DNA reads TGTGCCAGCAGCCCTGGGACAGTGAACACTGAAGCTTTCTTT. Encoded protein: CASSPGTVNTEAFF.

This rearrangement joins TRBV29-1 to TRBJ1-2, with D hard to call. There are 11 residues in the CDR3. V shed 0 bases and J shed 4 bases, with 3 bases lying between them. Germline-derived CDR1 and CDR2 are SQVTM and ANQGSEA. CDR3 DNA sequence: TGCAGCGTTGAAGATCTCTATGGCTACACCTTC. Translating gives CSVEDLYGYTF. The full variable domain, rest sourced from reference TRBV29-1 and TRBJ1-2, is SAVISQKPSRDICQRGTSLTIQCQVDSQVTMMFWYRQQPGQSLTLIATANQGSEATYESGFVIDKFPISRPNLTFSTLTVSNMSPEDSSIYLCSVEDLYGYTFGSGTRLTVV.

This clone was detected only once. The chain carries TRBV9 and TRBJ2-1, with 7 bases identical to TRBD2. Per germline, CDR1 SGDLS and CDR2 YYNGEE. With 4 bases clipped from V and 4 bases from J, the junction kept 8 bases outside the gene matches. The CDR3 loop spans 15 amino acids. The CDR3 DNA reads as TGTGCCAGCAGCCGACTAGCAACGTTTTACAATGAGCAGTTCTTC. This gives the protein CASSRLATFYNEQFF.

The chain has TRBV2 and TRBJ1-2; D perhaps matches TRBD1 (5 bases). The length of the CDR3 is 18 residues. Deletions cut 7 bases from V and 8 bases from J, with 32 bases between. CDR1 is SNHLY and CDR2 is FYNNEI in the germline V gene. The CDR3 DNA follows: TGTGCCAGCACCCGACGGGACCGGGGGTTTTCAAATCAAAGGGGCTACACCTTC. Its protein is CASTRRDRGFSNQRGYTF. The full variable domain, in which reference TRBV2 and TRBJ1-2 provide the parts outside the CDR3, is EPEVTQTPSHQVTQMGQEVILRCVPISNHLYFYWYRQILGQKVEFLVSFYNNEISEKSEIFDDQFSVERPDGSNFTLKIRSTKLEDSAMYFCASTRRDRGFSNQRGYTFGSGTRLTVV.

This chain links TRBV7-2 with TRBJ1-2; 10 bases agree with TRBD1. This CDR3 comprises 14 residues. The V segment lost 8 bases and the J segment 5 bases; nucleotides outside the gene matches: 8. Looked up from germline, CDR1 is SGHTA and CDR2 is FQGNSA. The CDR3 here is CASCMTGGSYGYTF. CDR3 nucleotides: TGTGCCAGCTGTATGACAGGGGGCTCTTATGGCTACACCTTC.

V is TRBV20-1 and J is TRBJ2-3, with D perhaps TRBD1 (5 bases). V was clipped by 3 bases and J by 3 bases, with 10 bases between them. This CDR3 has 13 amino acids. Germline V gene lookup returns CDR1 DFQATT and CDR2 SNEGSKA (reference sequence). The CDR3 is CSASVQGTDTQYF. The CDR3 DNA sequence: TGCAGTGCTAGTGTTCAGGGAACAGATACGCAGTATTTT.

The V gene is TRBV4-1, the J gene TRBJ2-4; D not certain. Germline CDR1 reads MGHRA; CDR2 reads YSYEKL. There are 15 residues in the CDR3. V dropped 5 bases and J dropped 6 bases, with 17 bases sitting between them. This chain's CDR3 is CASSLERGARNIQYF. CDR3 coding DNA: TGCGCCAGCAGCTTGGAGAGAGGCGCCCGAAACATTCAGTACTTC.

The CDR3 reads CASSMNSMQPQHF. CDR3 nucleotide sequence: TGTGCCAGTAGTATGAACAGTATGCAGCCCCAGCATTTT. The genes are TRBV19 and TRBJ1-5; no clear D. This CDR3 is built from 13 residues. Germline V CDR1 and CDR2: LNHDA, SQIVND (reference sequence). V lost 3 bases, J lost 7 bases, and 10 bases lay in between.

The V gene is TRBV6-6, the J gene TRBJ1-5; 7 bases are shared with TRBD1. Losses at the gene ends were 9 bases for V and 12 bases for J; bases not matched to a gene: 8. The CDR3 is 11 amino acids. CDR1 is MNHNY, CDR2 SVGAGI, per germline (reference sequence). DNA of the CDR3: TGTGCCAGTCAACAGGGGCACGACCAGCATTTT. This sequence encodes CASQQGHDQHF.

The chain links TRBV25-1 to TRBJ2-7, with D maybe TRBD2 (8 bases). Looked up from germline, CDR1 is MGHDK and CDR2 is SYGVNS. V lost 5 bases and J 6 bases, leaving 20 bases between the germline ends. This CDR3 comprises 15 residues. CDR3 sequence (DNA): TGTGCCAGCAGTCCGGGGGGGGCAGGGGGGAGCGAGCAGTACTTC. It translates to CASSPGGAGGSEQYF.

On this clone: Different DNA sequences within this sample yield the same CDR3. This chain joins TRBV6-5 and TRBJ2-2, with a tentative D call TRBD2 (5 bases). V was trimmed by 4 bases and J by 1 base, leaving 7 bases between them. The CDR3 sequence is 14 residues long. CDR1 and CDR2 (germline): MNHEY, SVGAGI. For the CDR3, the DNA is TGTGCCAGCAGTTCCGGACTGAACACCGGGGAGCTGTTTTTT. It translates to CASSSGLNTGELFF.

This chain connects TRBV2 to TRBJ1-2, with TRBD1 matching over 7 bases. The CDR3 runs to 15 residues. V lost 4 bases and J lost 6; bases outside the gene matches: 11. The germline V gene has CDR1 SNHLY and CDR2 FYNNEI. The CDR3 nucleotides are TGTGCCAGCAGTGTAGTAGAGGGCAGGGGGAATGGCTACACCTTC. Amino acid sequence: CASSVVEGRGNGYTF.

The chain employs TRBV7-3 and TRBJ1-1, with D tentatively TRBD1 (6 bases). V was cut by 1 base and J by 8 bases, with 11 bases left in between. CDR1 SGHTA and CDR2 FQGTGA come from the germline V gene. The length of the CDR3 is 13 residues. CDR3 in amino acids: CASSLIQGMEAFF. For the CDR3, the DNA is TGTGCCAGCAGCTTAATACAGGGAATGGAAGCTTTCTTT.

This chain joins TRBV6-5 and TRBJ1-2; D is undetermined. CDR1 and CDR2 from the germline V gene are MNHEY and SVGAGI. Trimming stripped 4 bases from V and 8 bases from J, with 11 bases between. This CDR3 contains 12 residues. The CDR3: CASSFFARGYTF. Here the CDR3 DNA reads TGTGCCAGCAGTTTCTTCGCCAGGGGCTACACCTTC.

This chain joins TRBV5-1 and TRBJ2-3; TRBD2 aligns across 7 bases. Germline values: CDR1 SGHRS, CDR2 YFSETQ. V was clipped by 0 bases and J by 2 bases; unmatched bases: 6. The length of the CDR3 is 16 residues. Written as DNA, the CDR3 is TGCGCCAGCAGCTTGGGGCGGGGGAGCTTCACAGATACGCAGTATTTT. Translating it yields CASSLGRGSFTDTQYF. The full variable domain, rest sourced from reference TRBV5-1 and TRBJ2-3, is KAGVTQTPRYLIKTRGQQVTLSCSPISGHRSVSWYQQTPGQGLQFLFEYFSETQRNKGNFPGRFSGRQFSNSRSEMNVSTLELGDSALYLCASSLGRGSFTDTQYFGPGTRLTVL.

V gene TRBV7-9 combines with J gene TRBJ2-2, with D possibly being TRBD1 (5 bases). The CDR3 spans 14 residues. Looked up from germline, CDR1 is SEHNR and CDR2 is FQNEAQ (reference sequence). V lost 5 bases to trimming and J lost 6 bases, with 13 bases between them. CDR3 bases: TGTGCCAGCAGCCGCCAGGGATCCGCCGGGGAGCTGTTTTTT. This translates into CASSRQGSAGELFF.

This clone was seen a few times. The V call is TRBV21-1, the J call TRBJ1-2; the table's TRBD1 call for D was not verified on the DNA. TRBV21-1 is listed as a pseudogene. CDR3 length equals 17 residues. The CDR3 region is CASSKSQPSQENYGYTF. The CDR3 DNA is TGTGCCAGCAGCAAATCTCAACCGTCACAGGAGAACTATGGCTACACCTTC.

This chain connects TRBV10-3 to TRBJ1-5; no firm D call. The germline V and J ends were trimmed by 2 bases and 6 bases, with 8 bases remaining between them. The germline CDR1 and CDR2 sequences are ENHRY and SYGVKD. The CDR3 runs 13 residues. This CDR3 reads CAISEERGQPQHF. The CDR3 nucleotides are TGTGCCATCAGTGAGGAGCGGGGTCAGCCCCAGCATTTT.

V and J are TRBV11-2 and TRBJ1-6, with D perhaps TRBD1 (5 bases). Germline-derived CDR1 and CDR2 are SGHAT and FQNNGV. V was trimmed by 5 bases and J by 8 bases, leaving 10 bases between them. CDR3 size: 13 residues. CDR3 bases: TGTGCCAGCAGCGGCCCACAGGATTCACCCCTCCACTTT. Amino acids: CASSGPQDSPLHF.

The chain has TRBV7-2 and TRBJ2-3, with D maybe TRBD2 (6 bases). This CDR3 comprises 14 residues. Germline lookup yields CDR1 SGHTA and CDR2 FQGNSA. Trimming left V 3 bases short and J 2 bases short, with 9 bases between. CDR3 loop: CASSFGGTTDTQYF. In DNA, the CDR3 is TGTGCCAGCAGCTTCGGGGGTACCACAGATACGCAGTATTTT.

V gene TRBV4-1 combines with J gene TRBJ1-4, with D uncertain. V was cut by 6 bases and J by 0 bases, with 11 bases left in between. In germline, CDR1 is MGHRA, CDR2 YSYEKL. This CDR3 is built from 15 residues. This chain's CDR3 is CASREATATNEKLFF. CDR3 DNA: TGCGCCAGCAGGGAGGCAACAGCAACTAATGAAAAACTGTTTTTT.

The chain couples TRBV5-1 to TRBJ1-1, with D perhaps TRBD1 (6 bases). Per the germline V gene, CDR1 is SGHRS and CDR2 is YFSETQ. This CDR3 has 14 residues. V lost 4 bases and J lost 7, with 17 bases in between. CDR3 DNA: TGCGCCAGCAGCCTCGAACAGGGTATGAGTGAAGCTTTCTTT. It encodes CASSLEQGMSEAFF.

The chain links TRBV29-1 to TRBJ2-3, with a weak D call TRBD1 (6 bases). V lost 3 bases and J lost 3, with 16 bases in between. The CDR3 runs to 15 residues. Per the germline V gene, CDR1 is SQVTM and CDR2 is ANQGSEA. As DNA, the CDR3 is TGCAGCGTTGAGAGTTACAGGGAAAAGACAGATACGCAGTATTTT. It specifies CSVESYREKTDTQYF.

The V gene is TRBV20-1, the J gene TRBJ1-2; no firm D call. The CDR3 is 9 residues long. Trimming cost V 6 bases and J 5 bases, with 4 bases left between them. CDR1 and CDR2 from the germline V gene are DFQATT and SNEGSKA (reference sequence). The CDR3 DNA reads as TGCAGTGCCCCATATGGCTACACCTTC. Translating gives CSAPYGYTF.